This T cell receptor beta chain was found in a study of cytomegalovirus exposure and HLA in healthy donors (dated by TCRdb to 2017 to 2019). About the investigation overall: An earlier analysis of 587 of the donors reported 250 to 350 Gb of sequence data and 100 million to 120 million unique TCR beta sequences obtained from roughly 170 million T cells. A later analysis re-analyzed previously published TCR beta repertoires from 666 donors and added high-resolution HLA genotyping to study TCR occurrence patterns. To predict cytomegalovirus infection status, the study combined high-throughput TCR immunosequencing, statistical association of individual TCRs with disease status, and machine learning. Rather than using new phenotypic data, the later analysis identified candidate immune exposures from TCR beta sequences and from how often those sequences occurred across donors. Along with the approximately 600-subject first cohort, a separate validation cohort of around 110 different subjects was used. Class I and class II HLA loci were covered by the typing at four-digit resolution. The study profiled the T cell repertoires of around 700 subjects by immunosequencing and related them to cytomegalovirus serostatus. All discovery cohort repertoires had been generated on a single sequencing platform. Typing coverage differed by locus: A, B, C, DRB1 and DQB1 were typed in about 620-640 donors, DQA1 in 500 to 550, DPA1 in 606, and DPB1 in 472. To decide whether each TCR beta V gene segment behaved as functional or pseudogenic, an earlier analysis of approximately 590 of the donors relied on high-throughput TCR beta sequencing. Because of strong linkage in the cohort, a few DR-DQ haplotypes were treated as single units for association and clustering. On average, approximately 250,000 unique TCR beta nucleotide sequences were sequenced per donor among 300 to 500 genotyped donors of the cohort, with around 19% of those sequences being non-productive. The study aimed to test whether cataloging public T cell receptors could reveal signatures of past pathogen exposure. Genome-wide SNP genotypes for about three fifths of the roughly 670 donors were used in a later genetic analysis, which treated that subset as a discovery cohort. Donor age, sex, ethnicity and CMV serostatus were compiled together with the repertoire data. Among the roughly 400 genotyped donors, approximately 81% belonged to the genetic ancestry cluster associated with self-reported Caucasian donors. Roughly 300 gigabases of sequencing data and 75 million to 85 million unique TCR sequences made up an early release that covered roughly 670 HLA-typed donors.

To note about this clone: Its cognate antigen has yet to be identified. It has no much larger one-base neighbor in the sample; base qualities were not kept.

In total, 600 or so healthy bone marrow donors made up the cohort. All cohort members were sampled while nominally healthy, although unrecorded immune exposures were likely present. The donor tested CMV seronegative and was one of the 352 seronegative cohort members. Each donor provided a peripheral blood sample, and peripheral blood mononuclear cells were used for TCR beta sequencing. The Qiagen DNeasy Blood Extraction Kit was used to extract genomic DNA from the blood cell samples. From the cysteine up to the phenylalanine, the CDR3 has a length of 16 residues. Only the CDR3 part of the read is kept: 48 bases, read in frame from the first base. V loses 1 base of germline sequence and J loses 2 bases, and the interval between the two ends is 14 bases. CDR1 SGHVS and CDR2 FQNEAQ are derived from the germline V gene. The library was prepared using the immunoSEQ multiplex PCR assay. The multiplex PCR relied on a mix of 60 forward primers for TCR Vbeta segments and 13 reverse primers for TCR Jbeta segments. The CDR3 region of rearranged TCR beta genes was amplified from genomic DNA with a multiplex PCR assay. Amplified TCR beta libraries were sequenced as 87-base-pair reads on the Illumina HiSeq System. The study's own analysis went as follows. In a later analysis, approximately 74 million unique TCR beta chains were counted across the roughly 610 repertoires, and around 10 million of these chains were shared by at least two donors. To remove PCR and sequencing errors, raw reads were error-corrected and collapsed into unique sequences using a nearest-neighbor algorithm that merged closely related sequences. To assign V, D and J gene segments, CDR3 sequences were aligned to IMGT reference sequences. For a sequence to be retained, a match of at least six nucleotides was required to both a V gene segment and a J gene segment. Rearrangements were classified as productive when the CDR3 lacked stop codons and remained in frame with V and J, and all other rearrangements were classified as non-productive. Following IMGT convention, CDR3 was defined as the stretch from the second conserved V-encoded cysteine up to the conserved J-encoded phenylalanine. In an earlier analysis of more than 550 of the donors, sequences lacking an unambiguous match to a single V gene segment were excluded. In an earlier analysis of around 600 of the donors, V segments were called functional above 56.7% productive rearrangements and were called segregating when the between-donor standard deviation exceeded 5%. A statistical classification framework was built to diagnose cytomegalovirus status from the catalog of TCR beta chain sequences. In a later analysis, TCR nucleotide sequences were compared against IMGT/GENE-DB human TR gene sequences so that V and J genes could be assigned. In a later analysis, CDR3 sequences and most-parsimonious VDJ recombination scenarios were assigned using the TCRdist pipeline. In a later analysis, every TCR beta chain was defined by the combination of its CDR3 amino acid sequence and its V-gene family, and reads without a unique V-gene family were dropped. As a way to deal with suspected cross-contamination and a sequencing artifact, a later analysis dropped hundreds of nucleotide sequences that were highly shared and had low generation probability. In a later analysis, a clonal expansion index for each public chain was calculated from normalized within-repertoire ranks of inferred template counts. A later analysis computed generation probabilities with a VDJ recombination model fitted to out-of-frame rearrangements, and checked the results against IGoR. In a later analysis, hypergeometric tests were used to score TCR-TCR, TCR-HLA and TCR-CMV co-occurrence, with a repertoire-size bias correction applied to TCR pairs. In a later analysis, false discovery rates were estimated by permuting HLA or CMV assignments 20 times. In a later analysis, co-occurring TCRs were grouped using DBSCAN, with TCRdist sequence similarity added in when clustering inside HLA-allele-positive subsets. Repertoires with fewer than 30,000 or more than 120,000 public chains, plus five repertoires with anomalous nucleotide sharing, were excluded from co-occurrence clustering. TCRdb mirrors the immuneACCESS table, restricted to in-frame sequences. Some clones are absent from its copies; in checked studies, under half trace to an unresolved V gene, and the reason for the others is unknown. V and J calls and clone size are as listed in that table; D and trimming were resolved from the DNA. Here the sample has about 64,000 clones; 85% occur a single time. The top ten hold roughly 10% of the sample.

General study outcomes and caveats: In vitro tests confirmed that a few of the cytomegalovirus-associated TCR beta chains recognize cytomegalovirus antigens. A later genetic analysis associated a missense DCLRE1C variant with V-gene and J-gene trimming of TCR beta chains, and an independent cohort replicated the association. In a later genetic analysis, fewer N-insertions in productive TCRs were reported among donors in an Asian-associated ancestry cluster than the roughly 700-donor mean. Several of the top co-occurrence clusters appeared to be linked to parvovirus B19, influenza, CMV and Epstein-Barr virus, according to a later analysis. It was suggested by the authors that the approach could potentially be generalized to other disease states and immunological phenotypes. The sequencing pipeline was judged likely to have produced a cluster of highly shared sequence variants as a technical artifact. Roughly uniform sequencing depth across donors was assumed in presence/absence analyses, although this assumption may not hold. A later analysis associated 15,000 to 20,000 TCR beta sequences with specific HLA alleles at a false discovery rate of 0.05. Most TCR sequences were observed very rarely across donors, whereas some public TCRs were present in many individuals. Immune exposure information for the cohort was limited to CMV serostatus. Correlated functional status among segregating V segments might be attributable to linkage disequilibrium, but an unknown experimental factor could not be ruled out. In this cohort, only TCR beta chains were sequenced, and detectable features were limited by the absence of alpha or paired-chain data. Some IMGT-functional V segments, including TRBV6-2 and TRBV6-3, could not be distinguished by the 87-base-pair reads and were therefore excluded. A later analysis found that HLA-associated TCR beta chains were more clonally expanded and had lower generation probabilities than equally common non-associated chains. In a later analysis, the rate of TCR association differed among HLA loci, with DRB1 alleles having the most associated TCRs and HLA-C alleles having the fewest. A later analysis found that most CMV-associated TCR beta chains appeared HLA-restricted, with HLA associations seemingly driven largely by CMV exposure. The classifier was reported to diagnose cytomegalovirus status with high specificity and sensitivity in both the original and validation cohorts. Because counts were too low, about 18 rarely observed V segments, including chromosome 9 orphons, were excluded from the earlier analysis of around 590 of the donors. A total of about 180 TCR beta chains were listed by the study as associated with cytomegalovirus. In an earlier analysis of approximately 590 of the donors, most TCR beta V segments appeared in productive rearrangements about 90% or about 30% of the time, broadly matching IMGT annotations. Because HLA typing was unavailable for some donors at each locus, only the typed subset was used in association tests. Assigning TCR associations to individual alleles was difficult when HLA alleles, especially DR and DQ, strongly co-occurred. A further reported finding was that TCR beta sequences accurately predicted the HLA-A and HLA-B alleles for most subjects in the first cohort.

Source material: PBMCs. The TCR comes from a female donor in good health and CMV-seronegative. Recombination joined TRBV7-8 with TRBJ2-5; TRBD2 is perhaps the D gene, given 5 matching bases. The DNA sequence reads TGTGCCAGCAGCTTAGTCGGGTCGGGGAAACAAGAGACCCAGTACTTC. It translates to CASSLVGSGKQETQYF.